These 16 T cell receptor beta chains were sequenced from one sample in a study of cytomegalovirus exposure and HLA in healthy donors. PCR involved 60 Vbeta and 13 Jbeta primers. Clones were read by immunoSEQ multiplex PCR, and TCRdb kept only the in-frame ones, dropping some. This table has about 150,000 clones, 74% appearing once. Specimen: PBMCs. Every receptor here comes from a man younger than 35 in good health and CMV-seropositive.

The rearrangement joins TRBV5-1 to TRBJ2-1; 7 nucleotides agree with TRBD1. Trimming at V came to 2 bases and at J to 0 bases, leaving 2 bases not matched to a gene. CDR1 SGHRS and CDR2 YFSETQ come from the germline V gene. This CDR3 has 15 residues. In DNA, the CDR3 is TGCGCCAGCAGCTTACAGGGGAGCTCCTACAATGAGCAGTTCTTC. Encoded protein: CASSLQGSSYNEQFF.

V is TRBV27 and J is TRBJ2-2; the D gene is possibly TRBD2 (6 bases). Germline CDR1 reads MNHEY; CDR2 reads SMNVEV (reference sequence). The length of the CDR3 is 16 residues. V dropped 5 bases and J dropped 1 base, with 14 bases sitting between them. The CDR3 coding sequence is TGTGCCAGCAGTATGTTGGGGGGACGGAACACCGGGGAGCTGTTTTTT. This sequence encodes CASSMLGGRNTGELFF.

The rearrangement uses TRBV2 and TRBJ2-1, with D possibly matching TRBD1 (5 bases). V was cut by 8 bases and J by 13 bases, with 21 bases left in between. Germline CDR1 SNHLY, CDR2 FYNNEI. This CDR3 region has 13 residues. The CDR3 DNA is TGTGCCAGCGCAGGGCCTCCCTCGGCAGATCAGTTCTTC. Translated, it gives CASAGPPSADQFF.

This clone was picked up a small number of times. The chain joins TRBV5-8 to TRBJ1-2; D perhaps matches TRBD1 (6 bases). Germline-derived CDR1 and CDR2 are SGHTS and YDEGEE. V dropped 2 bases and J dropped 8 bases, with 16 bases sitting between them. CDR3 size: 14 residues. In nucleotides, the CDR3 is TGTGCCAGCAGCTTCGGGGGGCGCCGGTCCGGCTACACCTTC. Its translation: CASSFGGRRSGYTF.

This clone has more than one count but fewer than ten. This chain joins TRBV5-6 and TRBJ2-7, with 7 nucleotides matching TRBD1. The germline CDR1 and CDR2 sequences are SGHDT and YYEEEE. V trimming: 4 bases; J trimming: 0 bases; junction bases outside the gene matches: 7. The CDR3 loop spans 15 amino acids. The DNA of the CDR3 is TGTGCCAGCAGCGAGACAGGGAGCCCCTCCTACGAGCAGTACTTC. Translating gives CASSETGSPSYEQYF.

This sequence joins TRBV25-1 and TRBJ1-3; 9 nucleotides agree with TRBD1. Germline loops: CDR1 MGHDK, CDR2 SYGVNS. The CDR3 covers 15 residues. The V segment lost 8 bases and the J segment 1 base; nucleotides outside the gene matches: 6. The CDR3: CASARQGGSGNTIYF. The CDR3 nucleotides are TGTGCCAGCGCTAGACAGGGGGGATCTGGAAACACCATATATTTT.

The chain joins TRBV9 to TRBJ2-5; 9 nucleotides match TRBD2. The CDR3 totals 16 residues. J lost 5 bases, V lost 0 bases, and 8 bases had no gene match. Germline V gene data show CDR1 as SGDLS and CDR2 as YYNGEE. The CDR3 DNA sequence: TGTGCCAGCAGCGTAGCTGCCCTAGCGGGACGGGAGACCCAGTACTTC. Amino acid sequence: CASSVAALAGRETQYF.

V usage is TRBV5-1 and J usage is TRBJ1-4; D perhaps matches TRBD1 (5 bases). The ends were cut back, 4 bases at V and 8 bases at J, with 9 bases in the middle. Germline loops: CDR1 SGHRS, CDR2 YFSETQ. This CDR3 is built from 12 residues. DNA for the CDR3: TGCGCCAGCAGCAGGGGAAACGAAAAACTGTTTTTT. Amino acid sequence: CASSRGNEKLFF. Combining the CDR3 with reference TRBV5-1 and TRBJ1-4 gives the whole variable domain KAGVTQTPRYLIKTRGQQVTLSCSPISGHRSVSWYQQTPGQGLQFLFEYFSETQRNKGNFPGRFSGRQFSNSRSEMNVSTLELGDSALYLCASSRGNEKLFFGSGTQLSVL.

V gene TRBV19 combines with J gene TRBJ1-2, with 7 bases fitting TRBD1. V shed 9 bases, J shed 0 bases, and the junction held 13 bases outside the gene matches. Germline lookup yields CDR1 LNHDA and CDR2 SQIVND (reference sequence). The length of the CDR3 is 16 residues. CDR3 coding DNA: TGTGCCAGCGACGCCCGGGGACAGAGACCTAACTATGGCTACACCTTC. Protein sequence: CASDARGQRPNYGYTF.

This chain connects TRBV5-4 to TRBJ2-2; 8 bases line up with TRBD1. Germline V gene lookup returns CDR1 SGHNT and CDR2 YYREEE (reference sequence). V shed 1 base and J 6 bases; nucleotides not matched to a gene: 8. This CDR3 contains 16 residues. CDR3 coding DNA: TGTGCCAGCAGCTTGCGCCAGGGGGCGCGGCCCGGGGAGCTGTTTTTT. Translated: CASSLRQGARPGELFF. The full variable domain, rest sourced from reference TRBV5-4 and TRBJ2-2, is ETGVTQSPTHLIKTRGQQVTLRCSSQSGHNTVSWYQQALGQGPQFIFQYYREEENGRGNFPPRFSGLQFPNYSSELNVNALELDDSALYLCASSLRQGARPGELFFGEGSRLTVL.

This clone was counted a few times. This sequence joins TRBV27 and TRBJ2-7; 7 positions match TRBD1. After removal of 6 bases from V and 0 bases from J, the junction contained 8 bases not matched to a gene. The CDR3 consists of 15 residues. Germline CDR1 is MNHEY and CDR2 is SMNVEV (reference sequence). In nucleotides, the CDR3 is TGTGCCAGCAGGAGGGGGCTCCAAAGCTCCTACGAGCAGTACTTC. As protein: CASRRGLQSSYEQYF.

The V and J genes are TRBV5-1 and TRBJ2-4; D might be TRBD2 (6 bases). This CDR3 has 15 residues. The V gene lost 1 base and the J gene lost 5 bases, with 13 bases spanning the gap. CDR1 SGHRS and CDR2 YFSETQ come from the germline V gene. CDR3 protein: CASSLSPGEENIQYF. The CDR3 DNA sequence: TGCGCCAGCAGCTTGTCTCCGGGGGAGGAAAACATTCAGTACTTC.

The chain employs TRBV25-1 and TRBJ1-2; TRBD1 matches at 11 bases. The V and J ends lost 5 bases and 2 bases, in that order; junction bases with no gene match: 7. Per germline, CDR1 MGHDK and CDR2 SYGVNS. The length of the CDR3 is 16 residues. CDR3 protein: CASSIDRDRGNYGYTF. The DNA for the CDR3 is TGTGCCAGCAGTATAGACCGGGACAGGGGGAACTATGGCTACACCTTC.

J is TRBJ2-5 and V is TRBV2, with 10 bases identical to TRBD2. The end of the DNA is better explained by TRBJ2-7, so the J call may be wrong. There are 14 residues in the CDR3. Germline loops: CDR1 SNHLY, CDR2 FYNNEI. CDR3 nucleotides: TGTGCCAGCCGACTAGCGGGCCTCTCCTACGAGCAGTACTTC. The encoded protein is CASRLAGLSYEQYF.

The CDR3 sequence is CASSERGTSGSLYNEQFF. CDR3 coding DNA: TGTGCCAGCAGTGAAAGGGGGACTAGCGGTTCCCTATACAATGAGCAGTTCTTC. The chain uses TRBV6-1 and TRBJ2-1, with 11 bases aligning to TRBD2. This CDR3 has 18 amino acids. The germline CDR1 and CDR2 sequences are MNHNS and SASEGT. V lost 2 bases to trimming and J lost 4 bases; unmatched junction nucleotides: 10.

This chain joins TRBV28 and TRBJ2-3; 10 bases are shared with TRBD2. The CDR3 spans 18 residues. Germline assignment: CDR1 MDHEN and CDR2 SYDVKM. Trimming took 2 bases from V and 3 from J; bases not matched to a gene: 11. The chain's CDR3 is CASSLKLSSGGATDTQYF. The CDR3 nucleotides read TGTGCCAGCAGTTTAAAGCTTTCGAGCGGGGGGGCGACAGATACGCAGTATTTT.